This record looks at one T cell receptor (beta chain) sequence and its context. This CDR3 comprises 15 residues. V lost 6 bases, J lost 2 bases, and 16 bases lay in between. Germline assignment: CDR1 SGHAT and CDR2 FQDESV (reference sequence). Sequencing was performed with immunoSEQ multiplex PCR; in TCRdb, only in-frame clones are kept and a portion is missing. The sample carries 150,000 or so clones, roughly 80% recorded once. These data belong to a study of cytotoxic CD8 clonotypes in ibrutinib-treated CLL. The TCR originated in a human donor with chronic lymphocytic leukemia. Source: PBMCs, taken after 12 months of ibrutinib treatment. This chain joins TRBV11-1 and TRBJ2-5, with D tentatively TRBD2 (6 bases). Written as DNA, the CDR3 is TGTGCCAGCAGTCGGATGAGCGGGCAGCAAGAGACCCAGTACTTC. Translated, it gives CASSRMSGQQETQYF.